These T cell receptor beta chains were read from a single sample in a study of CD4 T cells in relation to SARS-CoV-2 and coronaviruses. No antigen has been assigned to these receptors. Only in-frame clones appear in the TCRdb table, and some are missing; sequencing was by immunoSEQ multiplex PCR. The table shows about 29,000 clones, with approximately 79% occurring only once. Source material: CD4+ T cells from PBMCs, cultured in vitro. These receptors all stem from a human donor in good health. The CDR3 runs from the conserved cysteine through the conserved F or W. Each record gives: clone size, D gene, V gene, J gene, CDR3 protein, CDR3 DNA. A D gene is named only where the DNA matches it firmly. A clone size is listed for some rows: how often the clone was seen (once, few, many), or a class if it is expanded.

>once|-|TRBV2|TRBJ1-1
CASTLRDTKNTEAFF
TGTGCCAGCACCCTGCGGGACACAAAGAACACTGAAGCTTTCTTT
>few|TRBD2|TRBV7-9|TRBJ2-7
CASSLGHGRKQYF
TGTGCCAGCAGCTTAGGTCACGGGAGGAAGCAGTACTTC
>-|-|TRBV6-5|TRBJ1-3
CASMGELGNTIYF
TGTGCCAGCATGGGGGAATTGGGAAACACCATATATTTT
>once|TRBD1|TRBV6-2/TRBV6-3|TRBJ2-7
CASSQGQREQYF
TGTGCCAGCAGCCAGGGACAGCGTGAGCAGTACTTC
>-|-|TRBV20-1|TRBJ1-2
CSAYRNYGYTF
TGCAGTGCGTACAGAAACTATGGCTACACCTTC
>-|TRBD1|TRBV12-5|TRBJ1-4
CASGSGQGASNEKLFF
TGTGCTAGTGGTTCCGGACAGGGGGCGTCTAATGAAAAACTGTTTTTT
>once|-|TRBV19|TRBJ2-3
CASSIGSRLSGWTDTQYF
TGTGCCAGTAGTATAGGCTCAAGACTAAGCGGTTGGACAGATACGCAGTATTTT
>-|TRBD2|TRBV12-5|TRBJ2-5
CASGPGLAGNQETQYF
TGTGCTAGTGGCCCCGGACTAGCGGGAAACCAAGAGACCCAGTACTTC
>-|-|TRBV7-2|TRBJ2-1
CASSSFGGRGEQFF
TGTGCCAGCAGCTCCTTTGGGGGGCGCGGAGAGCAGTTCTTC
>-|-|TRBV7-8|TRBJ1-2
CASRQPGNYGYTF
TGTGCCAGCAGACAACCAGGGAACTATGGCTACACCTTC
>few|TRBD2|TRBV10-3|TRBJ2-2
CGSSFLAGEGTGELFF
TGCGGCTCGTCGTTCCTAGCGGGAGAAGGGACCGGGGAGCTGTTTTTT
>few|-|TRBV19|TRBJ2-2
CASSMTGRDTGELFF
TGTGCCAGTAGTATGACAGGGAGGGACACCGGGGAGCTGTTTTTT
>-|-|TRBV2|TRBJ1-5
CASSEVNGGQPQHF
TGTGCCAGCAGTGAGGTAAACGGGGGTCAGCCCCAGCATTTT
>-|TRBD2|TRBV5-5|TRBJ2-1
CASSYYRGGRDEQFF
TGTGCCAGCAGCTATTACAGGGGCGGGAGGGATGAGCAGTTCTTC
>once|-|TRBV6-5|TRBJ2-5
CASSYSGVGKQETQYF
TGTGCCAGCAGTTACTCGGGCGTGGGGAAACAGGAGACCCAGTACTTC